The table lists the clone carrying this T cell receptor beta chain with a few counts. This entry is derived from a study of cytomegalovirus exposure and HLA in healthy donors. PCR was performed using 60 Vbeta and 13 Jbeta primers. Some clones are missing from TCRdb's copy, which holds only in-frame ones; the method was immunoSEQ multiplex PCR. This table holds more than 55,000 clones, around 80% found once. The CDR3 loop spans 15 amino acids. Per germline, CDR1 MNHNS and CDR2 SASEGT. V and J are TRBV6-1 and TRBJ2-5, with TRBD2 identical over 15 bases. The J call may be wrong; the DNA end is better matched by TRBJ2-7. Source material: PBMCs. The origin of this receptor is a woman between 35 and 50 years old in good health and CMV-seronegative. The CDR3 sequence: CASMGLAGGSYEQYF. CDR3 in DNA: TGTGCCAGCATGGGACTAGCGGGAGGTTCCTACGAGCAGTACTTC.